A selection of T cell receptor beta chains follows, all from one sample in a study of T cell responses to AZD1222 COVID-19 vaccine. TCRdb's table, derived via immunoSEQ multiplex PCR, lists solely in-frame clones and lacks some. Here the sample spans about 150,000 clones, roughly 90% being singletons. Material: peripheral blood, obtained 28 days after the second AZD1222 dose. These receptors were collected from an adult who received the AZD1222 COVID-19 vaccine. Both conserved end residues are part of each CDR3. A D gene is named only where the DNA matches it firmly. Some rows mark clone size as missing; the rest say once, few, many or name a class of expanded clone.

CASSHLWGRGNTIYF	TGTGCCAGCAGCCACCTGTGGGGTCGAGGAAACACCATATATTTT	NA	TRBJ1-3	TRBV14	NA
CASSSRALPNTEAFF	TGTGCCAGCAGCTCCCGGGCGCTTCCGAACACTGAAGCTTTCTTT	NA	TRBJ1-1	TRBV7-9	NA
CASSPFGTAQDGIYEKLFF	TGTGCCAGTAGTCCGTTTGGGACAGCTCAGGATGGGATATACGAAAAACTGTTTTTT	TRBD1	TRBJ1-4	TRBV19	once
CASREGRYSGNTIYF	TGTGCCAGCAGGGAAGGACGGTACTCTGGAAACACCATATATTTT	NA	TRBJ1-3	TRBV6-1	NA
CASSYSGLAADTQYF	TGTGCCAGCAGTTACTCGGGACTAGCTGCAGATACGCAGTATTTT	TRBD2	TRBJ2-3	TRBV6-2/TRBV6-3	NA
CASSSGQDEQYF	TGTGCCAGCAGCTCGGGACAGGACGAGCAGTACTTC	TRBD1	TRBJ2-7	TRBV7-9	NA
CASSPMGQGSSYEQYF	TGTGCCAGCAGCCCGATGGGACAGGGGAGCTCCTACGAGCAGTACTTC	NA	TRBJ2-7	TRBV12-1	NA
CASSLEGRGEQYF	TGTGCCAGCAGCTTAGAAGGGCGTGGCGAGCAGTACTTC	NA	TRBJ2-7	TRBV13	NA
CASSLDYFSNQPQHF	TGTGCCAGCAGCTTAGACTACTTTAGCAATCAGCCCCAGCATTTT	NA	TRBJ1-5	TRBV5-5	once
CASSFSGVRGTGELFF	TGTGCCAGCAGTTTCTCCGGGGTTCGAGGCACCGGGGAGCTGTTTTTT	NA	TRBJ2-2	TRBV28	NA
CASSPNTDTGELFF	TGTGCCAGCAGCCCAAACACGGACACCGGGGAGCTGTTTTTT	NA	TRBJ2-2	TRBV5-6	once
CASSFAGSSGGVLDTQYF	TGTGCCAGCAGTTTCGCTGGGTCGAGCGGGGGGGTACTGGATACGCAGTATTTT	TRBD2	TRBJ2-3	TRBV27	NA
CASSPGPRPETQYF	TGTGCCAGCAGCCCGGGACCCCGCCCTGAGACCCAGTACTTC	NA	TRBJ2-5	TRBV11-2	NA
CASRTSDITDTQYF	TGCGCCAGCAGGACTTCCGATATCACAGATACGCAGTATTTT	NA	TRBJ2-3	TRBV5-1	NA
CASGGQFYTF	TGTGCCAGCGGGGGACAATTCTACACCTTC	NA	TRBJ1-2	TRBV7-9	NA
CASSFGGDRLASPLHF	TGTGCCAGCAGCTTTGGGGGTGACAGGCTCGCGTCACCCCTCCACTTT	NA	TRBJ1-6	TRBV5-5	NA
CASSKARFNQPQHF	TGTGCCAGCAGCAAGGCCCGTTTCAATCAGCCCCAGCATTTT	NA	TRBJ1-5	TRBV21-1	NA
CASRVGLLNNEQFF	TGTGCCAGCAGGGTGGGGCTCCTTAACAATGAGCAGTTCTTC	NA	TRBJ2-1	TRBV27	NA
CASSTPNLYEQFF	TGTGCCAGCAGTACCCCAAACCTTTACGAGCAGTTCTTC	NA	TRBJ2-1	TRBV28	NA
CASNTGQTNAFF	TGTGCCAGCAATACAGGACAGACCAACGCTTTCTTT	NA	TRBJ1-1	TRBV7-9	NA
CASSQGRNTEAFF	TGTGCCAGCAGCCAGGGGCGGAACACTGAAGCTTTCTTT	NA	TRBJ1-1	TRBV3-1/TRBV3-2	NA
CASGGGLYYGYTF	TGTGCCAGCGGGGGGGGGCTCTACTATGGCTACACCTTC	NA	TRBJ1-2	TRBV6-5	NA
CATSRDLPGNTEAFF	TGTGCCACCAGCAGAGATCTGCCCGGGAACACTGAAGCTTTCTTT	NA	TRBJ1-1	TRBV15	once
CASTGGLTYEQYF	TGTGCCAGCACTGGGGGACTAACCTACGAGCAGTACTTC	TRBD2	TRBJ2-7	TRBV2	NA
CASSNRGSENIQYF	TGTGCCAGCAGCAACAGGGGGAGCGAAAACATTCAGTACTTC	TRBD1	TRBJ2-4	TRBV3-1/TRBV3-2	once
CASSLASTREQYF	TGTGCCAGCAGCTTAGCGAGTACACGCGAGCAGTACTTC	NA	TRBJ2-7	TRBV7-9	NA
CAWSYPGTQYF	TGTGCCTGGAGTTATCCCGGGACCCAGTACTTC	NA	TRBJ2-5	TRBV30	NA
CASSLEAHTEAFF	TGTGCCAGCAGCTTAGAAGCCCATACAGAAGCTTTCTTT	NA	TRBJ1-1	TRBV13	NA
CASSRDISNTGELFF	TGTGCCAGCAGCCGGGACATTTCGAACACCGGGGAGCTGTTTTTT	NA	TRBJ2-2	TRBV14	NA
CASSQGFAGGTEAFF	TGTGCCAGCAGTCAAGGATTCGCAGGGGGCACTGAAGCTTTCTTT	TRBD1	TRBJ1-1	TRBV6-6	NA
CASRKPGQGYEQYF	TGTGCCAGCAGAAAACCGGGACAGGGCTACGAGCAGTACTTC	TRBD1	TRBJ2-7	TRBV2	NA
CASRADASYEQYF	TGTGCCAGCAGAGCCGACGCTTCCTACGAGCAGTACTTC	NA	TRBJ2-7	TRBV6-5	NA
CASSKARDSYEQYF	TGTGCCAGCAGCAAAGCGAGGGATTCCTACGAGCAGTACTTC	NA	TRBJ2-7	TRBV21-1	NA
CASSIRGNEQFF	TGTGCCAGTAGTATTCGGGGGAACGAGCAGTTCTTC	NA	TRBJ2-1	TRBV19	NA
CALRGDLRGGYTF	TGTGCCTTAAGGGGGGACCTCCGGGGTGGCTACACCTTC	NA	TRBJ1-2	TRBV28	NA
CASIAGERGNQPQHF	TGTGCCAGCATCGCAGGGGAGAGAGGCAATCAGCCCCAGCATTTT	NA	TRBJ1-5	TRBV28	NA
CASSFGTGELFF	TGTGCCAGCAGTTTCGGCACCGGGGAGCTGTTTTTT	NA	TRBJ2-2	TRBV28	NA
CASSVGTGNYGYTF	TGTGCCAGCAGCGTCGGGACAGGGAACTATGGCTACACCTTC	TRBD1	TRBJ1-2	TRBV7-9	few
CATSGLNTGELFF	TGTGCCACCTCGGGACTTAACACCGGGGAGCTGTTTTTT	NA	TRBJ2-2	TRBV19	NA
CASRPSVREQYF	TGTGCCAGCAGACCCTCAGTACGGGAGCAGTACTTC	NA	TRBJ2-7	TRBV28	NA
CASSLNSRKTSGHNEQFF	TGTGCCAGCAGCTTAAATAGTCGAAAGACTAGCGGCCACAATGAGCAGTTCTTC	TRBD2	TRBJ2-1	TRBV7-3	NA
CASSQGGPVTTYEQYF	TGTGCCAGCAGCCAGGGGGGACCTGTAACTACCTACGAGCAGTACTTC	NA	TRBJ2-7	TRBV3-1/TRBV3-2	NA
CATSRGDRGNQETQYF	TGTGCCACCAGCAGAGGGGACAGGGGGAACCAAGAGACCCAGTACTTC	TRBD1	TRBJ2-5	TRBV15	NA
CASSGGTANEKLFF	TGTGCCAGCAGCGGAGGTACTGCTAATGAAAAACTGTTTTTT	NA	TRBJ1-4	TRBV9	NA